This T cell receptor (beta chain) was identified in a study of cytomegalovirus exposure and HLA in healthy donors. As regards this clone: The antigen is undetermined.

Findings of the study overall: A list of around 160 TCR beta chains associated with cytomegalovirus was given.

60 Vbeta and 13 Jbeta primers were used in PCR. This table comes from immunoSEQ multiplex PCR, and its TCRdb copy is limited to in-frame clones, with some not included. The sample lists approximately 110,000 clones; 60% to 85% were seen once. The CDR3 runs 13 residues. The V and J ends lost 11 bases and 5 bases respectively, with 15 bases between them. CDR1 is MGHRA and CDR2 is YSYEKL in the germline V gene. The sample consisted of PBMCs. This receptor was obtained from a female donor in good health and CMV-seropositive. The J gene is TRBJ1-4, the V gene TRBV4-1; D is unclear. CDR3 DNA: TGCGCCGGGAGGAGAACCGGGAATGAAAAACTGTTTTTT. It encodes CAGRRTGNEKLFF.